This T cell receptor (beta chain) is from a study of shared clonotypes between healthy human individuals. This was a deep-level run. Several immunoSEQ 96-well plates shared each subset's DNA, each plate a replicate. Repertoires were generated with immunoSEQ multiplex PCR, while TCRdb's copy carries only in-frame clones and drops some. The sample shows 400,000 to 600,000 clones, approximately 94% of them seen only once. The CDR3 loop spans 15 amino acids. Looked up from germline, CDR1 is SGHTS and CDR2 is YDEGEE. Trimming cost V 5 bases and J 6 bases, with 18 bases left between them. The study, taken as a whole, reports: The sharing of around 5% of naive CD4 clonotypes was seen across a handful of donors. Clonotypes shared by all four donors outscored non-shared clonotypes in generation probability.

As concerns this clone: Antigen unknown.

The sequencing input was naive CD4+ T cells sorted from blood. Documented subset: CD45RA+ positively selected. The chain uses TRBV5-8 and TRBJ1-5; TRBD1 might be the D (5 bases). This clonotype was obtained from a woman aged 25 to 39 in good health. CDR3 amino acids: CASRPNGGGGQPQHF. Here the CDR3 DNA reads TGTGCCAGCAGGCCCAACGGGGGGGGTGGTCAGCCCCAGCATTTT.